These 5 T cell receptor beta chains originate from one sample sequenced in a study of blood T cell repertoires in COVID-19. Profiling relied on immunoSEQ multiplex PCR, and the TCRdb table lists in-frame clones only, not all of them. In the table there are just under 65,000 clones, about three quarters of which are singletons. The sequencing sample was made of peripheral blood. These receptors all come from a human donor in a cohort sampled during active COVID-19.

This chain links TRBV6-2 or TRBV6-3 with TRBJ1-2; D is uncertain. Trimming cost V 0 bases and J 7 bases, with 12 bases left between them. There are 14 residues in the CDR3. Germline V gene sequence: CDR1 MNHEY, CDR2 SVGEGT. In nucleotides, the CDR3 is TGTGCCAGCAGTTACTCGAGGGATTTGGCTGGCTACACCTTC. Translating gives CASSYSRDLAGYTF.

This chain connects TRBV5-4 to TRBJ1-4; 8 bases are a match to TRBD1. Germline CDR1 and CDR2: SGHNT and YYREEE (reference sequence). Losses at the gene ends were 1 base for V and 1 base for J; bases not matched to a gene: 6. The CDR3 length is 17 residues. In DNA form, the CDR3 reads TGTGCCAGCAGCTTGAAGCAGGGGGCAGGAACTAATGAAAAACTGTTTTTT. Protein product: CASSLKQGAGTNEKLFF.

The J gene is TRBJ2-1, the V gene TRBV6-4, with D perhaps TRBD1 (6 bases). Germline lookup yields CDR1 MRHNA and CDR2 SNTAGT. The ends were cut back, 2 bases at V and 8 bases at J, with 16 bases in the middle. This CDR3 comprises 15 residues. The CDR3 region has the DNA TGTGCCAGCAGTGACCTGGGGGCGATTAGAGATGAGCAGTTCTTC. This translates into CASSDLGAIRDEQFF.

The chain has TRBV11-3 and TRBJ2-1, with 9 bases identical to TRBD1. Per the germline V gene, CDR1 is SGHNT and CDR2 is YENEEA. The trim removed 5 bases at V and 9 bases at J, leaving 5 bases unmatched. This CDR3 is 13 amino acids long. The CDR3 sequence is CASSRTGDREQFF. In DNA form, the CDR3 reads TGTGCCAGCAGCAGGACAGGGGACCGTGAGCAGTTCTTC.

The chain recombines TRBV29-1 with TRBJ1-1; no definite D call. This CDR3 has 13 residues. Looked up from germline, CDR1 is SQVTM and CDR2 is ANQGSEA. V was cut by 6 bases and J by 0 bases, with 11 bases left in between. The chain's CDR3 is CSVGGGMNTEAFF. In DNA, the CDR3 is TGCAGCGTGGGAGGAGGAATGAACACTGAAGCTTTCTTT. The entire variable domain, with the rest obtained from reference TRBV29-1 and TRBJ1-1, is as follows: SAVISQKPSRDICQRGTSLTIQCQVDSQVTMMFWYRQQPGQSLTLIATANQGSEATYESGFVIDKFPISRPNLTFSTLTVSNMSPEDSSIYLCSVGGGMNTEAFFGQGTRLTVV.